The present TCR beta chain was sequenced within a study of CD8 T cells in ankylosing spondylitis. CDR3 length equals 14 residues. CDR1 DFQATT and CDR2 SNEGSKA come from the germline V gene (reference sequence). V dropped 1 base and J dropped 2 bases, with 10 bases sitting between them. As for this clonotype: Antigen: not known.

Study-wide results and caveats: Characteristic of ankylosing spondylitis blood, it appeared, was a TCR beta motif comprising roughly 8 highly homologous variants. The clones that were linked to disease were reported to be significantly enriched in matched synovial fluid samples from ankylosing spondylitis patients.

TCRdb redid the calling of the 5' RACE reads with MiXCR, one entry per CDR3 protein. The table includes hundreds of thousands of distinct CDR3 sequences, approximately 10% detected once. The source is a male donor with ankylosing spondylitis. This sequence joins TRBV20-1 and TRBJ2-3, with no clear D. What was sequenced was blood, either unsorted or a sorted T cell fraction (not recorded which). The CDR3, as DNA: TGCAGTGCTAGAGTGGACGGATTCACAGATACGCAGTATTTT. Residues: CSARVDGFTDTQYF.